The present TCR beta chain was sequenced within a study of shared clonotypes between healthy human individuals. Study at large: Per-donor plates numbered three CD4 naive, three CD4 memory, two CD8 naive and one CD8 memory. The study, taken as a whole, reports: Compared with clonotypes that all four donors shared, non-shared clonotypes had lower generation probabilities.

The germline V gene has CDR1 SGHAT and CDR2 FQNNGV. The CDR3 is made up of 12 amino acids. V lost 5 bases, J lost 8 bases, and 10 bases lay in between. In the case of this clone: Its antigen is unknown.

The assay was immunoSEQ multiplex PCR, and TCRdb's table has in-frame clones only and misses some. In the table there are 550,000 to 850,000 clones, over 55% of which are singletons. The sequence was obtained from a woman aged 25 to 45 in good health. The chain employs TRBV11-2 and TRBJ2-1; D might be TRBD1 (5 bases). Sequencing input: memory CD4+ T cells sorted from blood. Subset of the sample: CD45RA-negative fraction. The CDR3 spells CASSHVGDEQFF. CDR3 nucleotide sequence: TGTGCCAGCAGCCATGTAGGGGATGAGCAGTTCTTC.